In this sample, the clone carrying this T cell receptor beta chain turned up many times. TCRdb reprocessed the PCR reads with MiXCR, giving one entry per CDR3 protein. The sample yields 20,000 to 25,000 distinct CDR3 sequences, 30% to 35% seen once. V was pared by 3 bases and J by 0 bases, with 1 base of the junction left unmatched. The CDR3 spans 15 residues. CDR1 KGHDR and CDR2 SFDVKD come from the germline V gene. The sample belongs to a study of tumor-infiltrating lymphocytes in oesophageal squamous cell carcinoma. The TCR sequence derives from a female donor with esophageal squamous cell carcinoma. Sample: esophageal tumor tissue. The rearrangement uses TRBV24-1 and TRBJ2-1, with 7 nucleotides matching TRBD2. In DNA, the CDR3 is TGTGCCACCAGTGATCCTAGCGGCTCCTACAATGAGCAGTTCTTC. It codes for CATSDPSGSYNEQFF.